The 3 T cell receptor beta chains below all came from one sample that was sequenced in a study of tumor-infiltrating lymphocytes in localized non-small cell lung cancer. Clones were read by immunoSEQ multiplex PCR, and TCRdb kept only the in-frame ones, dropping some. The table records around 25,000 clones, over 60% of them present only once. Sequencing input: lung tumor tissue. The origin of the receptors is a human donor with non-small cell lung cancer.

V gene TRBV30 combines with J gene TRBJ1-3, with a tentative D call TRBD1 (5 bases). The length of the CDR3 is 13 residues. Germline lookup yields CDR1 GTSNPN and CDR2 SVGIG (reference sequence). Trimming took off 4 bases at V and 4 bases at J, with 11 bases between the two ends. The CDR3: CAWNRDVGNTIYF. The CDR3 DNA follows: TGTGCCTGGAACCGGGACGTCGGAAACACCATATATTTT. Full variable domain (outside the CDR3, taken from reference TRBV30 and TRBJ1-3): SQTIHQWPATLVQPVGSPLSLECTVEGTSNPNLYWYRQAAGRGLQLLFYSVGIGQISSEVPQNLSASRPQDRQFILSSKKLLLSDSGFYLCAWNRDVGNTIYFGEGSWLTVV.

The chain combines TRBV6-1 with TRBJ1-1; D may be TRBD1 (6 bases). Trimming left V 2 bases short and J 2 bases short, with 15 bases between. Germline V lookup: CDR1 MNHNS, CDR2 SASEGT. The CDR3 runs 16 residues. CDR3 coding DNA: TGTGCCAGCAGTGAATCCGCGGGACATCCTAACACTGAAGCTTTCTTT. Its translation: CASSESAGHPNTEAFF.

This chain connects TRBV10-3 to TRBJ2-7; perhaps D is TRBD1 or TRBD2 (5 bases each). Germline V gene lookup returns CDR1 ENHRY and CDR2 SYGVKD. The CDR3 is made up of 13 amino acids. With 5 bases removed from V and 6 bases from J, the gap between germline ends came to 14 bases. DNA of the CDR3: TGTGCCATCAGTCAGGGAGAAGAAGCCGAGCAGTACTTC. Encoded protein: CAISQGEEAEQYF.